This TCR beta chain was identified during a study of Ad26.COV2.S vaccination and SARS-CoV-2 variants. Study-wide context: Intramuscular Ad26.COV2.S doses were given once or twice, 56 days apart.

Points on this clone: As yet, its antigen is unknown. This sample includes further DNA sequences coding for the same CDR3.

Sample treatment: some 20 received Ad26.COV2.S at low or high dose, single or two shots; about five received placebo; per-sample allocation not given. The samples date from day 63 after the first vaccine or placebo injection. The shot given was an Ad26 vector that makes Wuhan-strain SARS-CoV-2 spike. The germline V gene encodes CDR1 SNHLY and CDR2 FYNNEI. V lost 8 bases to trimming and J lost 7 bases; unmatched junction nucleotides: 7. The CDR3 sequence is 12 residues long. Libraries were prepared by immunoSEQ multiplex PCR; TCRdb keeps only in-frame clonotypes and omits some of them. The sample records about 680,000 clones, 89% being singletons. Points from the study as a whole: Spike-specific CD8+ and CD4+ T cell responses reportedly showed substantial breadth after vaccination.

The chain carries TRBV2 and TRBJ1-2; TRBD1 matches at 7 bases. The TCR comes from a person between 18 and 65 years old who received the Ad26.COV2.S COVID-19 vaccine or a placebo. The sample consisted of peripheral blood, taken in a trial of Ad26.COV2.S vaccine versus placebo. Here the CDR3 DNA reads TGTGCCAGCCGGAGGGGGCTCGGTGGCTACACCTTC. Translating gives CASRRGLGGYTF.